This T cell receptor (beta chain) emerged from a study of shared clonotypes between healthy human individuals. Points on this clone: What it recognizes is unknown.

Germline CDR1 is MDHEN and CDR2 is SYDVKM. The ends were cut back, 5 bases at V and 5 bases at J, with 12 bases in the middle. The CDR3 runs to 14 residues. Naive CD4+ cells were CD45RA-selected; the remaining cells were memory. TCRdb keeps only in-frame clones here, not all; method: immunoSEQ multiplex PCR. The sample contains approximately 500,000 clones, 90% to 96% of which appear only once. General study findings and limits: Naive CD4 clonotypes were shared across several donors at around 5.4%.

The sequencing sample was made of naive CD4+ T cells sorted from blood. As to subset: CD45RA+ positively selected. This receptor was taken from a woman younger than 45 in good health. The chain joins TRBV28 to TRBJ1-4; D remains unclear. CDR3 DNA sequence: TGTGCCAGCAGTCCGACCCCGAACAATGAAAAACTGTTTTTT. It is translated as CASSPTPNNEKLFF.